These 15 T cell receptor beta chains came from one sample sequenced in a study of T cells in Graves' hyperthyroidism and ophthalmopathy. The investigators amplified TCR beta CDR3 regions from RNA transcripts. When the TCR CDR3 underwent first-round RT-PCR, the HTBI primer set was used. From the multiplex PCR reads, TCRdb called clonotypes with MiXCR, one entry per CDR3 protein. The table records some 690,000 distinct CDR3 sequences, around 15% of them present only once. Input material: blood. These receptor sequences come from a man aged 50-60 years with Graves' hyperthyroidism.

This clonotype was detected ten times or more. This chain links TRBV12-3 or TRBV12-4 with TRBJ1-2; possible D gene TRBD1, 5 bases. The CDR3 loop spans 12 amino acids. V was pared by 8 bases and J by 6 bases, with 13 bases between. In DNA, the CDR3 is TGTGCCAGCTTTGGGGCAGGGAATGGCTACACCTTC. Its translation is CASFGAGNGYTF.

This clonotype was found many times. The chain joins TRBV28 to TRBJ2-1, with TRBD2 identical over 13 bases. The V segment lost 5 bases and the J segment 11 bases; nucleotides outside the gene matches: 12. This CDR3 has 16 amino acids. The germline gives CDR1 MDHEN, CDR2 SYDVKM. The CDR3 coding sequence is TGTGCCAGCAGTACGTACCCACGACTAGCGGGAGGAAAGCAGTTCTTC. Translating it yields CASSTYPRLAGGKQFF.

This clonotype was counted many times. V gene TRBV28 combines with J gene TRBJ1-6; D remains ambiguous. This CDR3 spans 13 amino acids. V was trimmed by 6 bases and J by 7 bases, leaving 10 bases between them. CDR1 MDHEN and CDR2 SYDVKM come from the germline V gene. CDR3 region: CASSLGWNSPLHF. The DNA of the CDR3 is TGTGCCAGCAGCCTGGGTTGGAATTCACCCCTCCACTTT.

Only a few counts were recorded for this clonotype. The chain employs TRBV15 and TRBJ2-2, with TRBD1 as a possible D gene (5 bases). Germline CDR1 reads LNHNV; CDR2 reads YYDKDF (reference sequence). The germline V and J ends were trimmed by 0 bases and 4 bases, with 9 bases remaining between them. This CDR3 contains 15 residues. CDR3 residues: CATSRDRVSTGELFF. DNA of the CDR3: TGTGCCACCAGCAGAGACAGGGTCTCCACCGGGGAGCTGTTTTTT. The full variable domain, with the rest looked up from reference TRBV15 and TRBJ2-2, is DAMVIQNPRYQVTQFGKPVTLSCSQTLNHNVMYWYQQKSSQAPKLLFHYYDKDFNNEADTPDNFQSRRPNTSFCFLDIRSPGLGDTAMYLCATSRDRVSTGELFFGEGSRLTVL.

This clonotype was seen a handful of times. The V call is TRBV6-1, the J call TRBJ1-5; the D gene is possibly TRBD1 (5 bases). Germline V lookup: CDR1 MNHNS, CDR2 SASEGT. The CDR3 contains 14 residues. Trimming pared 6 bases from V and 8 bases from J, leaving 17 bases between. The CDR3 nucleotides are TGTGCCAGCAGGGAGATAGGGGCCAGAGAGCCCCAGCATTTT. Its protein product is CASREIGAREPQHF.

This clonotype was observed at least ten times. The genes are TRBV6-1 and TRBJ1-4, with TRBD1 matching over 7 bases. The germline V gene encodes CDR1 MNHNS and CDR2 SASEGT. Trimming at V came to 5 bases and at J to 1 base, leaving 1 base not matched to a gene. This CDR3 contains 14 residues. The CDR3 DNA follows: TGTGCCAGCAGTCGACAGGGAACTAATGAAAAACTGTTTTTT. This gives the protein CASSRQGTNEKLFF.

This clonotype was counted only a few times. The CDR3: CSARDNRGNSGNTIYF. CDR3 nucleotide sequence: TGCAGTGCTAGAGATAACAGGGGGAACTCTGGAAACACCATATATTTT. The genes are TRBV20-1 and TRBJ1-3; 8 nucleotides match TRBD1. CDR3 size: 16 residues. Germline-derived CDR1 and CDR2 are DFQATT and SNEGSKA (reference sequence). After removal of 0 bases from V and 0 bases from J, the junction contained 4 bases not matched to a gene.

This clonotype occurred many times. The chain couples TRBV27 to TRBJ1-2; 7 positions match TRBD1. The CDR3 consists of 15 residues. The J segment lost 8 bases and the V segment lost 5 bases, leaving 14 bases of the junction unmatched. Germline CDR1 reads MNHEY; CDR2 reads SMNVEV (reference sequence). The CDR3 DNA reads as TGTGCCAGCAGTCCCCGAGGACAGGCCGCCTGGGGCTACACCTTC. It specifies CASSPRGQAAWGYTF.

V usage is TRBV6-1 and J usage is TRBJ2-7; 7 bases fit TRBD2. The CDR3 is 11 residues long. With 8 bases clipped from V and 8 bases from J, the junction kept 6 bases outside the gene matches. The germline V gene has CDR1 MNHNS and CDR2 SASEGT. In DNA, the CDR3 is TGTGCCAGCGGATCGGGAGGCCAGCAGTACTTC. It codes for CASGSGGQQYF.

The CDR3 DNA sequence: TGTGCCAGCAGCGTACAAGGACAGGGGGTTGATACGCAGTATTTT. Amino acid sequence: CASSVQGQGVDTQYF. The rearrangement links TRBV12-3 or TRBV12-4 to TRBJ2-3, with TRBD1 identical over 10 bases. V was clipped by 6 bases and J by 6 bases; unmatched bases: 9. This CDR3 spans 15 amino acids.

This clonotype has just a few counts. The rearrangement uses TRBV6-2 or TRBV6-3 and TRBJ2-5; 7 bases are shared with TRBD2. J gave up 7 bases and V 6 bases, and 5 bases lay outside the gene matches. CDR3 length: 12 residues. Germline loops: CDR1 MNHEY, CDR2 SVGEGT. Here the CDR3 DNA reads TGTGCCAGCAGGACTAGCTCCGTGACCCAGTACTTC. This encodes CASRTSSVTQYF.

The rearrangement links TRBV11-2 to TRBJ1-2; D possibly corresponds to TRBD1 (6 bases). CDR3 length equals 13 residues. Germline assignment: CDR1 SGHAT and CDR2 FQNNGV. V dropped 10 bases and J dropped 0 bases, with 12 bases sitting between them. CDR3 sequence: CATPAGANYGYTF. In DNA, the CDR3 is TGTGCCACCCCGGCAGGGGCTAACTATGGCTACACCTTC.

The chain links TRBV20-1 to TRBJ2-1; D is possibly TRBD2 (6 bases). Germline CDR1 reads DFQATT; CDR2 reads SNEGSKA (reference sequence). The length of the CDR3 is 15 residues. V lost 3 bases to trimming and J lost 1 base, with 13 bases between them. Here the CDR3 reads CSARRGLRSYNEQFF. DNA for the CDR3: TGCAGTGCTAGGCGGGGCCTCCGTTCCTACAATGAGCAGTTCTTC.

This clonotype occurred many times. V usage is TRBV2 and J usage is TRBJ1-1; 8 bases are shared with TRBD1. Germline assignment: CDR1 SNHLY and CDR2 FYNNEI. The CDR3 has 14 amino acids. J gave up 2 bases and V 6 bases, and 5 bases lay outside the gene matches. The CDR3 is CASSQTGENTEAFF. CDR3 coding DNA: TGTGCCAGCAGCCAGACAGGGGAAAACACTGAAGCTTTCTTT.

The rearrangement uses TRBV6-1 and TRBJ1-5; 10 bases align to TRBD1. Germline CDR1 MNHNS, CDR2 SASEGT. Losses at the gene ends were 9 bases for V and 2 bases for J; bases not matched to a gene: 10. The CDR3 sequence is 16 residues long. The CDR3 sequence: CASRQGAGAGNQPQHF. The CDR3 DNA reads TGTGCCAGTCGACAGGGGGCAGGGGCAGGCAATCAGCCCCAGCATTTT.